Listed below are T cell receptor beta chains from one sample, sequenced in a study of T-cell reconstitution after alpha-beta-depleted transplantation in children. TCRdb independently ran MiXCR on the PCR reads; one entry per CDR3 protein. The table has around 480,000 distinct CDR3 sequences, around a third seen once; the top ten hold about 2.3%. Sample: PBMCs from the stem cell graft donor, taken from the stem cell graft. The receptors stem from a human donor who donated a stem cell graft to a child with aplastic anemia. Each CDR3 is given with its conserved first and last residue. The D gene is left open where the match is weak. A row's size may be missing; if present it is once, few, many or a size class.

>TRBV29-1|few|TRBD2|TRBJ2-3
CSVVPSGLARDTQYF
TGCAGCGTTGTTCCTAGCGGCTTGGCTCGAGATACGCAGTATTTT
>TRBV7-2|few|.|TRBJ2-7
CASSLDPRSSYEQYF
TGTGCCAGCAGCTTAGACCCCAGGAGCTCCTACGAGCAGTACTTC
>TRBV7-2|.|TRBD1|TRBJ2-4
CASSLGLGGALNIQYF
TGTGCCAGCAGCTTAGGGTTAGGGGGCGCTTTGAACATTCAGTACTTC
>TRBV7-3|.|TRBD2|TRBJ2-5
CASSRLAGIEETQYF
TGTGCCAGCAGCCGTCTAGCGGGAATCGAAGAGACCCAGTACTTC
>TRBV13|once|TRBD1|TRBJ2-7
CASSSMTGLSTEQYF
TGTGCCAGCAGCAGTATGACAGGGCTCTCCACCGAGCAGTACTTC
>TRBV9|.|TRBD2|TRBJ2-3
CASSVVGGTLREENTQYF
TGTGCCAGCAGCGTAGTAGGGGGGACTCTGCGGGAGGAGAATACGCAGTATTTT
>TRBV10-3|.|.|TRBJ1-1
CAISESLGEVNTEAFF
TGTGCCATCAGTGAGTCCTTGGGGGAGGTGAACACTGAAGCTTTCTTT
>TRBV5-1|.|.|TRBJ2-1
CASSLVAGGRSYNEQFF
TGCGCCAGCAGCTTGGTGGCCGGGGGCAGGTCCTACAATGAGCAGTTCTTC
>TRBV3-1|.|TRBD2|TRBJ2-3
CASTLSGRALDTQYF
TGTGCCAGCACCCTTAGCGGGAGGGCCTTAGATACGCAGTATTTT
>TRBV9|few|TRBD2|TRBJ2-3
CASSAWTRSADTQYF
TGTGCCAGCAGCGCATGGACTAGATCAGCAGATACGCAGTATTTT
>TRBV7-2|.|TRBD1|TRBJ2-5
CASSSTGIPQETQYF
TGTGCCAGCAGCTCGACAGGGATCCCCCAGGAGACCCAGTACTTC
>TRBV29-1|many|.|TRBJ1-2
CSVEVSDTGYTF
TGCAGCGTTGAGGTCAGCGACACAGGCTACACCTTC
>TRBV3-1|few|.|TRBJ2-1
CASSQAGEQFF
TGTGCCAGCAGCCAAGCTGGGGAACAGTTCTTC
>TRBV5-1|few|TRBD1|TRBJ2-2
CASTPGETGGPGELFF
TGCGCCAGCACCCCCGGGGAGACAGGGGGTCCCGGGGAGCTGTTTTTT
>TRBV20-1|.|TRBD1|TRBJ1-1
CSAPTGLLLNTEAFF
TGCAGTGCTCCGACAGGGCTACTTTTAAACACTGAAGCTTTCTTT
>TRBV11-2|once|TRBD1|TRBJ1-6
CASSTGTAPVEPLHF
TGTGCCAGCAGCACAGGGACAGCCCCTGTAGAACCCCTCCACTTT
>TRBV20-1|few|TRBD1|TRBJ1-5
CSARLTGRVNQPQHF
TGCAGTGCTAGATTGACAGGGAGGGTCAATCAGCCCCAGCATTTT
>TRBV6-1|.|TRBD1|TRBJ2-1
CASRKQGGGFGNEQFF
TGTGCCAGCAGGAAACAGGGGGGCGGATTCGGGAATGAGCAGTTCTTC
>TRBV4-2|few|TRBD1|TRBJ2-5
CASSTYRGQETQYF
TGTGCCAGCAGCACTTACAGGGGTCAAGAGACCCAGTACTTC
>TRBV6-2/TRBV6-3|.|.|TRBJ1-5
CASSYAGADQPQHF
TGTGCCAGCAGTTACGCCGGGGCAGATCAGCCCCAGCATTTT
>TRBV30|.|.|TRBJ2-2
CAWRRDKHTGELFF
TGTGCCTGGAGGCGAGACAAACACACCGGGGAGCTGTTTTTT
>TRBV7-2|few|TRBD2|TRBJ2-7
CASSSTGTSVPYEQYF
TGTGCCAGCAGCTCAACCGGGACTAGTGTCCCCTACGAGCAGTACTTC
>TRBV12-3/TRBV12-4|few|.|TRBJ2-2
CASGGRGGTGELFF
TGTGCCAGCGGGGGTCGGGGTGGCACCGGGGAGCTGTTTTTT
>TRBV6-2/TRBV6-3|.|.|TRBJ2-5
CASSFLRTVQETQYF
TGTGCCAGCAGTTTTCTAAGGACAGTCCAAGAGACCCAGTACTTC
>TRBV5-6|.|TRBD1|TRBJ2-2
CASSLRWQGAATGELFF
TGTGCCAGCAGCTTGAGATGGCAGGGGGCGGCCACCGGGGAGCTGTTTTTT
>TRBV5-1|.|TRBD1|TRBJ2-1
CASSLDRGHEQFF
TGCGCCAGCAGCTTGGACAGGGGGCATGAGCAGTTCTTC
>TRBV12-3/TRBV12-4|.|.|TRBJ2-3
CASSYSGPQDTQYF
TGTGCCAGCAGCTATAGCGGTCCCCAAGATACGCAGTATTTT
>TRBV20-1|few|TRBD2|TRBJ2-2
CSARGLAGGPAGELFF
TGCAGTGCTAGAGGCTTAGCGGGAGGGCCTGCCGGGGAGCTGTTTTTT
>TRBV7-2|.|TRBD2|TRBJ2-7
CASSARLAGGYEQYF
TGTGCCAGCAGTGCTAGACTAGCGGGGGGTTACGAGCAGTACTTC
>TRBV2|.|.|TRBJ1-5
CASSDGGGGDHQPQHF
TGTGCCAGCAGTGATGGGGGAGGGGGGGATCATCAGCCCCAGCATTTT
>TRBV24-1|.|.|TRBJ2-2
CATQGPESNTGELFF
TGTGCCACCCAGGGGCCCGAATCTAACACCGGGGAGCTGTTTTTT
>TRBV7-2|.|.|TRBJ2-5
CASSPRGVVETQYF
TGTGCCAGCAGCCCCAGAGGGGTCGTGGAGACCCAGTACTTC
>TRBV7-2|few|TRBD1|TRBJ2-1
CASSGYTGVSYNEQFF
TGTGCCAGCAGCGGGTACACAGGGGTGTCCTACAATGAGCAGTTCTTC
>TRBV11-2|.|.|TRBJ2-7
CASSLAGGPSVEQYF
TGTGCCAGCAGCTTAGCTGGCGGTCCATCGGTCGAGCAGTACTTC
>TRBV6-1|.|TRBD2|TRBJ2-1
CASREELAGNGFF
TGTGCCAGCAGGGAAGAACTAGCGGGGAATGGGTTCTTC
>TRBV7-9|few|.|TRBJ2-1
CASSLVANEQFF
TGTGCCAGCAGCTTAGTCGCAAATGAGCAGTTCTTC
>TRBV9|few|.|TRBJ1-1
CASSFVATPLDTEAFF
TGTGCCAGCAGCTTCGTCGCCACCCCTCTTGACACTGAAGCTTTCTTT
>TRBV12-3/TRBV12-4|few|.|TRBJ2-7
CASMLATYEQYF
TGTGCCAGCATGCTAGCGACCTACGAGCAGTACTTC
>TRBV19|.|.|TRBJ2-1
CASSQASYNEQFF
TGTGCCAGTAGTCAGGCCTCCTACAATGAGCAGTTCTTC
>TRBV6-5|.|TRBD2|TRBJ2-3
CASRLTSGASTDTQYF
TGTGCCAGCAGGTTGACTAGCGGGGCTAGCACAGATACGCAGTATTTT
>TRBV10-3|.|TRBD1|TRBJ2-1
CAISAGTGTYNEQFF
TGTGCCATCAGTGCCGGGACAGGGACCTACAATGAGCAGTTCTTC
>TRBV9|.|TRBD1|TRBJ2-5
CASSVGGTGGQEETQYF
TGTGCCAGCAGCGTAGGTGGGACAGGGGGCCAGGAGGAGACCCAGTACTTC
>TRBV29-1|.|.|TRBJ2-5
CSVLRAARETQYF
TGCAGCGTCCTCCGGGCAGCAAGGGAGACCCAGTACTTC